A selection of T cell receptor beta chains follows, all from one sample in a study of blood T cell repertoires in COVID-19. Generated by immunoSEQ multiplex PCR, the TCRdb table keeps only in-frame clones and is missing some. There are fewer than 120,000 clones in the sample; less than 85% occur only once, and about 3.7% lies in the top ten. Specimen: peripheral blood. Receptors originate from an elderly woman with acute or convalescent COVID-19. CDR3s include the opening cysteine and the closing phenylalanine or tryptophan. A D gene is named only where the DNA matches it firmly. Not every row has a clone size; where given, it reads once, few, many or a size class.

V	size	D	J	CDR3	DNA
TRBV5-1	-	TRBD1	TRBJ2-7	CASSLVGIVTGAEQYF	TGCGCCAGCAGCTTGGTTGGGATAGTGACAGGGGCAGAGCAGTACTTC
TRBV20-1	-	TRBD2	TRBJ2-5	CSASSGGASETQYF	TGCAGTGCTAGTAGCGGGGGGGCCTCAGAGACCCAGTACTTC
TRBV7-9	-	-	TRBJ1-5	CASSSSGGRGNQPQHF	TGTGCCAGCAGCTCGAGCGGGGGTAGGGGCAATCAGCCCCAGCATTTT
TRBV2	-	-	TRBJ2-1	CASGYRGGYNEQFF	TGTGCCAGCGGATATAGAGGAGGCTACAATGAGCAGTTCTTC
TRBV29-1	once	TRBD2	TRBJ2-1	CSVERGTSTNEQFF	TGCAGCGTTGAAAGGGGGACTAGCACAAATGAGCAGTTCTTC
TRBV19	-	-	TRBJ2-7	CAFLSIAAPRPYEQYF	TGTGCTTTCTTATCTATAGCGGCCCCCCGCCCCTACGAGCAGTACTTC
TRBV5-5	-	TRBD1	TRBJ1-2	CASSRFVGTGVIYGYTF	TGTGCCAGCAGCCGTTTTGTAGGGACAGGAGTGATCTATGGCTACACCTTC
TRBV2	-	-	TRBJ2-3	CASTERLQLPTDTQYF	TGTGCCAGCACCGAACGACTCCAACTCCCCACAGATACGCAGTATTTT
TRBV19	-	-	TRBJ2-2	CASSIQGSDTGELFF	TGTGCCAGTAGTATACAGGGTTCGGACACCGGGGAGCTGTTTTTT
TRBV28	-	-	TRBJ1-4	CASSLITGLWTVEKLFF	TGTGCCAGCAGTTTAATCACTGGGCTCTGGACAGTTGAAAAACTGTTTTTT
TRBV5-1	-	TRBD1	TRBJ2-5	CASSLGTGGRETQYF	TGCGCCAGCAGCTTGGGGACAGGGGGAAGGGAGACCCAGTACTTC
TRBV9	-	TRBD1	TRBJ1-2	CASSVAPTTGGYGYTF	TGTGCCAGCAGCGTAGCCCCCACGACAGGGGGCTATGGCTACACCTTC
TRBV4-1	once	TRBD2	TRBJ2-2	CASSHVLGRAGGTGELFF	TGCGCCAGCAGCCACGTATTGGGGCGAGCGGGAGGGACCGGGGAGCTGTTTTTT
TRBV4-1	few	TRBD1	TRBJ1-1	CASSQDRMGQGARGTEAFF	TGCGCCAGCAGCCAAGATCGGATGGGACAGGGGGCGCGGGGCACTGAAGCTTTCTTT
TRBV3-1/TRBV3-2	-	TRBD2	TRBJ2-1	CASSQPTSGSEQFF	TGTGCCAGCAGCCAACCTACTAGCGGGAGTGAGCAGTTCTTC
TRBV28	-	-	TRBJ2-2	CASSLAAGNTGELFF	TGTGCCAGCAGTTTAGCGGCGGGGAACACCGGGGAGCTGTTTTTT
TRBV5-1	-	TRBD1	TRBJ2-3	CASSLDRGLGDTQYF	TGCGCCAGCAGCTTGGACAGGGGGCTCGGAGATACGCAGTATTTT
TRBV3-1/TRBV3-2	-	TRBD1	TRBJ1-2	CASSQTGTAYGYTF	TGTGCCAGCAGCCAAACCGGGACAGCGTATGGCTACACCTTC
TRBV11-3	-	TRBD1	TRBJ2-2	CASTRSPGTDNTGELFF	TGTGCCAGCACCCGGAGTCCCGGGACAGATAACACCGGGGAGCTGTTTTTT
TRBV7-3	-	TRBD1	TRBJ1-1	CASSLRQGAPEAFF	TGCGCCAGCAGCTTAAGGCAGGGGGCCCCTGAAGCTTTCTTT
TRBV4-2	few	TRBD2	TRBJ2-7	CASSPGLAGASEQYF	TGTGCCAGCAGCCCGGGACTAGCGGGAGCAAGCGAGCAGTACTTC
TRBV7-2	-	-	TRBJ2-2	CASSPPVNTGELFF	TGTGCCAGCAGCCCACCGGTGAACACCGGGGAGCTGTTTTTT
TRBV5-1	-	TRBD1	TRBJ1-2	CASSRADRGTGYTF	TGCGCCAGCTCTAGGGCGGACAGGGGGACTGGCTACACCTTC